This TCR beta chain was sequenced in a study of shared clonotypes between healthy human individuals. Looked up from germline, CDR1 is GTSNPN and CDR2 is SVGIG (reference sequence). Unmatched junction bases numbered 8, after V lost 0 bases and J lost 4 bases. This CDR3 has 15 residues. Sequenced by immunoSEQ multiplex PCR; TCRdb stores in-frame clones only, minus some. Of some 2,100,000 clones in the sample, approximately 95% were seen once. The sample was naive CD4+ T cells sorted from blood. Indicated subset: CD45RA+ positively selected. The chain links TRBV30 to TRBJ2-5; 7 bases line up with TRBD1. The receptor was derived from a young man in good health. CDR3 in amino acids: CAWSVSAGGRETQYF. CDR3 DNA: TGTGCCTGGAGTGTATCCGCAGGGGGACGAGAGACCCAGTACTTC.